What follows are 25 T cell receptor beta chains derived from one specimen sequenced in a study of blood T cell repertoires in COVID-19. Sequencing used immunoSEQ multiplex PCR; TCRdb keeps in-frame clones, though not all of them. The table shows about 220,000 clones, with roughly 87% occurring only once. Material: PBMCs or T cells enriched from blood (not recorded which). These receptor sequences come from a woman in her thirties with acute COVID-19.

The gene calls are TRBV6-2 or TRBV6-3 and TRBJ2-1, with TRBD2 identical over 11 bases. The ends lost 5 bases at V and 3 bases at J; junction bases unmatched: 9. Germline V gives CDR1 MNHEY, CDR2 SVGEGT. CDR3 size: 17 residues. The CDR3 DNA is TGTGCCAGCAGTAACCTAGCGGGGGGCTCCTTCTACAATGAGCAGTTCTTC. Translating gives CASSNLAGGSFYNEQFF.

This clone has more than one count but fewer than ten. The chain uses TRBV19 and TRBJ2-7; D may be TRBD1 (5 bases). CDR1 and CDR2 (germline): LNHDA, SQIVND (reference sequence). V lost 6 bases to trimming and J lost 4 bases, with 22 bases between them. The CDR3 loop spans 16 amino acids. The CDR3 region is CASSRQGPQKDYEQYF. The DNA of the CDR3 is TGTGCCAGTAGCCGGCAGGGTCCCCAAAAAGATTACGAGCAGTACTTC. The whole variable domain, filled in from reference TRBV19 and TRBJ2-7, reads DGGITQSPKYLFRKEGQNVTLSCEQNLNHDAMYWYRQDPGQGLRLIYYSQIVNDFQKGDIAEGYSVSREKKESFPLTVTSAQKNPTAFYLCASSRQGPQKDYEQYFGPGTRLTVT.

The genes are TRBV6-5 and TRBJ1-5; D remains ambiguous. The CDR3 loop spans 14 amino acids. The germline V gene has CDR1 MNHEY and CDR2 SVGAGI. The germline V and J ends were trimmed by 0 bases and 1 base, with 4 bases remaining between them. CDR3 sequence: CASSYSESNQPQHF. CDR3 sequence (DNA): TGTGCCAGCAGTTACTCGGAGAGCAATCAGCCCCAGCATTTT.

This chain links TRBV15 with TRBJ1-2, with D perhaps matching TRBD1 (5 bases). The CDR3 contains 16 residues. CDR1 LNHNV and CDR2 YYDKDF come from the germline V gene (reference sequence). V was clipped by 0 bases and J by 0 bases, with 11 bases between them. The CDR3 protein is CATSRDPTGANYGYTF. CDR3 bases: TGTGCCACCAGCAGAGATCCAACAGGAGCTAACTATGGCTACACCTTC. Complete variable domain (other parts from reference TRBV15 and TRBJ1-2): DAMVIQNPRYQVTQFGKPVTLSCSQTLNHNVMYWYQQKSSQAPKLLFHYYDKDFNNEADTPDNFQSRRPNTSFCFLDIRSPGLGDTAMYLCATSRDPTGANYGYTFGSGTRLTVV.

The chain joins TRBV6-5 to TRBJ2-7; 10 bases map to TRBD1. The ends lost 2 bases at V and 2 bases at J; junction bases unmatched: 3. This CDR3 contains 15 residues. Germline CDR1 is MNHEY and CDR2 is SVGAGI. The CDR3 bases are TGTGCCAGCAGTTACGGACAGGGGGACGCCTACGAGCAGTACTTC. This gives the protein CASSYGQGDAYEQYF.

In this sample, this clone turned up once. The chain couples TRBV7-9 to TRBJ1-6; a weak D match, TRBD1 (6 bases). The CDR3 extends over 17 amino acids. From germline, CDR1 is SEHNR and CDR2 FQNEAQ (reference sequence). V shed 4 bases and J shed 3 bases, with 16 bases lying between them. The CDR3, as DNA: TGTGCCAGCAGCTCCCCGGCGGGGGGCGACTATAATTCACCCCTCCACTTT. Protein: CASSSPAGGDYNSPLHF.

V and J are TRBV11-2 and TRBJ1-2, with D perhaps TRBD1 (5 bases). The germline V gene has CDR1 SGHAT and CDR2 FQNNGV. V was clipped by 6 bases and J by 7 bases, with 24 bases between them. The CDR3 is 16 amino acids. In DNA, the CDR3 is TGTGCCAGCAGGAGACCGGGACGCGGGGGAGAAAGTGGCTACACCTTC. Amino acid sequence: CASRRPGRGGESGYTF.

This clone was detected a few times. This sequence joins TRBV19 and TRBJ1-2, with no clear D. Trimming stripped 4 bases from V and 0 bases from J, with 24 bases between. The CDR3 extends over 19 amino acids. Germline CDR1 and CDR2: LNHDA and SQIVND (reference sequence). CDR3 sequence reads: CASSKRHEKPFSANYGYTF. CDR3 DNA sequence: TGTGCCAGTAGTAAGAGACATGAGAAGCCTTTTAGTGCTAACTATGGCTACACCTTC.

This sequence joins TRBV6-5 and TRBJ1-5; TRBD1 is a possible D gene (6 bases). CDR1 and CDR2 from the germline V gene are MNHEY and SVGAGI. This CDR3 spans 14 amino acids. V lost 6 bases and J lost 1, with 10 bases in between. The CDR3 DNA sequence: TGTGCCAGCAGACAGGGTATAAGCAATCAGCCCCAGCATTTT. Translation: CASRQGISNQPQHF.

The rearrangement joins TRBV19 to TRBJ2-7, with 9 bases matching TRBD2. Germline lookup yields CDR1 LNHDA and CDR2 SQIVND (reference sequence). This CDR3 is built from 14 residues. After removal of 4 bases from V and 7 bases from J, the junction contained 8 bases not matched to a gene. The CDR3 region is CASSTLAGTGEQYF. CDR3 in DNA: TGTGCCAGTAGTACGCTAGCGGGGACTGGAGAGCAGTACTTC.

The chain is built from TRBV19 and TRBJ1-1; tentatively, D is TRBD1 (5 bases). This CDR3 contains 12 residues. Trimming removed 3 bases at V and 10 bases at J, with 12 bases between. The germline CDR1 and CDR2 sequences are LNHDA and SQIVND (reference sequence). This CDR3 reads CASSIGGAGAFF. CDR3 DNA: TGTGCCAGTAGTATCGGAGGGGCGGGAGCTTTCTTT.

Points on this clone: The same CDR3 also results from other DNA sequences found in this sample. V is TRBV20-1 and J is TRBJ1-5; unclear D gene. Trimming took 3 bases from V and 3 from J, leaving 12 bases between them. Germline CDR1 and CDR2: DFQATT and SNEGSKA (reference sequence). The CDR3 extends over 14 amino acids. The CDR3 sequence is CSASGTGHNQPQHF. The CDR3 nucleotides are TGCAGTGCTAGTGGTACCGGTCACAATCAGCCCCAGCATTTT.

The chain has TRBV19 and TRBJ1-6, with 7 bases matching TRBD1. Germline CDR1 reads LNHDA; CDR2 reads SQIVND (reference sequence). Trimming at V came to 5 bases and at J to 15 bases, leaving 10 bases not matched to a gene. The CDR3 has 13 amino acids. The CDR3 protein is CASSRQGSHLLHF. CDR3 DNA: TGTGCCAGTAGTCGACAGGGTTCACATCTCCTCCACTTT.

V usage is TRBV7-9 and J usage is TRBJ2-5; 8 nucleotides agree with TRBD1. CDR1 is SEHNR and CDR2 is FQNEAQ in the germline V gene (reference sequence). The junction had 5 bases not matched to a gene; V was cut back by 3 bases and J by 2 bases. The CDR3 covers 15 residues. CDR3 sequence reads: CASSFRTGQQETQYF. DNA for the CDR3: TGTGCCAGCAGCTTCCGGACAGGGCAGCAAGAGACCCAGTACTTC.

The J gene is TRBJ1-5, the V gene TRBV10-3; 7 bases align to TRBD1. Germline values: CDR1 ENHRY, CDR2 SYGVKD. V lost 10 bases and J lost 6; bases outside the gene matches: 6. CDR3 length: 12 amino acids. CDR3 region: CATGQEGQPQHF. Written as DNA, the CDR3 is TGTGCCACCGGACAGGAAGGTCAGCCCCAGCATTTT.

The V call is TRBV29-1, the J call TRBJ2-7, with a possible D match to TRBD2 (6 bases). V was clipped by 7 bases and J by 8 bases, with 15 bases between them. From germline, CDR1 is SQVTM and CDR2 ANQGSEA. This CDR3 has 11 residues. CDR3 in DNA: TGCAGCGCCGGGGGTCAGACTCAGCAGTACTTC. It translates to CSAGGQTQQYF.

This sequence joins TRBV19 and TRBJ1-2, with a tentative D call TRBD1 (5 bases). This CDR3 spans 14 amino acids. Germline V gene data show CDR1 as LNHDA and CDR2 as SQIVND (reference sequence). V shed 0 bases and J shed 3 bases, with 8 bases lying between them. CDR3 sequence (DNA): TGTGCCAGTAGTATAGATCAAGGGGACTATGGCTACACCTTC. It specifies CASSIDQGDYGYTF.

This chain uses TRBV7-9 with TRBJ1-1; 8 bases are shared with TRBD1. Germline lookup yields CDR1 SEHNR and CDR2 FQNEAQ (reference sequence). The CDR3 spans 14 residues. Unmatched junction bases numbered 3, after V lost 5 bases and J lost 1 base. The DNA for the CDR3 is TGTGCCAGCAGCCCTACAGGGGGGAACACTGAAGCTTTCTTT. Translated: CASSPTGGNTEAFF.

As regards this clone: Within the sample, other DNA sequences also encode this same CDR3. The V call is TRBV6-5, the J call TRBJ2-2, with D possibly being TRBD2 (7 bases). The germline V gene encodes CDR1 MNHEY and CDR2 SVGAGI. The ends were cut back, 5 bases at V and 4 bases at J, with 11 bases in the middle. This CDR3 is built from 14 residues. CDR3 nucleotides: TGTGCCAGCAGTAGGGGGGGTTCCACCGGGGAGCTGTTTTTT. Amino acid sequence: CASSRGGSTGELFF.

This chain connects TRBV7-9 to TRBJ2-1; 7 bases agree with TRBD2. The ends lost 2 bases at V and 1 base at J; junction bases unmatched: 2. This CDR3 is 15 amino acids long. The V gene's germline CDR1 is SEHNR and CDR2 FQNEAQ (reference sequence). CDR3 amino acids: CASSLSGGSYNEQFF. Here the CDR3 DNA reads TGTGCCAGCAGCTTATCCGGGGGGTCCTACAATGAGCAGTTCTTC.

This chain connects TRBV3-1 (or the pseudogene TRBV3-2) to TRBJ1-4; possibly TRBD1 for D (6 bases). The CDR3 contains 14 residues. Trimming took 1 base from V and 7 from J, leaving 10 bases between them. Germline CDR1 is LGHDT and CDR2 is YNNKEL (reference sequence). The CDR3 nucleotides read TGTGCCAGCAGCCAAGTCCGAGGGGGTGAAAAACTGTTTTTT. Amino acid sequence: CASSQVRGGEKLFF.

V usage is TRBV3-1 (or the pseudogene TRBV3-2) and J usage is TRBJ1-5; 7 bases map to TRBD1. The CDR3 extends over 18 amino acids. After removal of 0 bases from V and 4 bases from J, the junction contained 12 bases not matched to a gene. Germline CDR1 LGHDT, CDR2 YNNKEL (reference sequence). The CDR3 loop is CASSQDPPGTALNQPQHF. DNA of the CDR3: TGTGCCAGCAGCCAAGACCCACCCGGGACAGCCCTAAATCAGCCCCAGCATTTT.

This clone was recorded only once. This chain connects TRBV4-1 to TRBJ1-4; 7 positions agree with TRBD1. The CDR3 is 13 residues long. In germline, CDR1 is MGHRA, CDR2 YSYEKL. Losses at the gene ends were 6 bases for V and 7 bases for J; bases not matched to a gene: 5. The CDR3 spells CASRETGREKLFF. CDR3 sequence (DNA): TGCGCCAGCAGGGAGACAGGGCGTGAAAAACTGTTTTTT.

In nucleotides, the CDR3 is TGTGCCAGCACCGAACGAAGGGGTACAAACACTGAAGCTTTCTTT. This codes for CASTERRGTNTEAFF. The chain couples TRBV2 to TRBJ1-1; weak D call: TRBD1 (5 bases). V gave up 7 bases and J gave up 2 bases, with 17 bases separating them. The CDR3 length is 15 residues. Germline V CDR1 and CDR2: SNHLY, FYNNEI.

The gene calls are TRBV20-1 and TRBJ1-5; no reliable D call. CDR1 is DFQATT and CDR2 is SNEGSKA in the germline V gene (reference sequence). The CDR3 has 14 amino acids. Trimming took 3 bases from V and 4 from J, leaving 13 bases between them. CDR3: CSASISEVNQPQHF. CDR3 DNA sequence: TGCAGTGCTAGTATTTCGGAGGTGAATCAGCCCCAGCATTTT.